Listed here is a single TCR beta chain. As originally analysed: Counts of nucleated cells, estimated from reference gene primer amplification, were obtained. TCRdb keeps only in-frame clones here, not all; method: immunoSEQ multiplex PCR. The V and J calls and clone size are taken from that table; D and trimming were inferred from the DNA. Here the sample spans 120,000 or so clones, roughly 80% being singletons. This sample is drawn from a study of blood T cell repertoires in COVID-19. The wider study: Italy, Spain and the United States were the sources of the convalescent and acute COVID-19 samples.

The V segment lost 5 bases and the J segment 9 bases; nucleotides outside the gene matches: 9. This CDR3 is 13 amino acids long. Germline loops: CDR1 GTSNPN, CDR2 SVGIG (reference sequence). The TCR comes from a human donor in a cohort sampled during active COVID-19. Sequences were obtained from peripheral blood. V and J are TRBV30 and TRBJ2-1; TRBD1 agrees at 8 bases. CDR3 amino acids: CAWAGQGSGEQFF. CDR3 bases: TGTGCCTGGGCAGGACAGGGTTCGGGTGAGCAGTTCTTC.